Following are 8 T cell receptor beta chains from one sample sequenced in a study of blood T cell repertoires in COVID-19. The method was immunoSEQ multiplex PCR; TCRdb's version includes in-frame clones alone and lacks a portion of them. The sample holds about 95,000 clones, approximately 89% seen once. Specimen: peripheral blood. The receptor source for this set is a human donor in a cohort sampled during active COVID-19.

The chain couples TRBV3-1 (or the pseudogene TRBV3-2) to TRBJ2-6; 7 bases line up with TRBD1. The CDR3 has 20 residues. V was clipped by 1 base and J by 2 bases; unmatched bases: 14. Germline V gene data show CDR1 as LGHDT and CDR2 as YNNKEL (reference sequence). The CDR3, as DNA: TGTGCCAGCAGCCAAGTAGTGGGCCGACAGGGTTATGCTGGGGCCAACGTCCTGACTTTC. Protein sequence: CASSQVVGRQGYAGANVLTF.

The chain is built from TRBV12-3 or TRBV12-4 and TRBJ1-6; D perhaps matches TRBD1 (5 bases). Trimming took off 5 bases at V and 9 bases at J, with 11 bases between the two ends. This CDR3 is 13 amino acids long. The CDR3 coding sequence is TGTGCCAGCAGTATTACGGGGGGTTCACCCCTCCACTTT. Translating gives CASSITGGSPLHF.

V and J are TRBV7-7 and TRBJ2-7; TRBD1 aligns across 9 bases. Germline lookup yields CDR1 SSHAT and CDR2 FNYEAQ (reference sequence). The CDR3 runs 13 residues. The junction had 6 bases not matched to a gene; V was cut back by 6 bases and J by 6 bases. The CDR3 nucleotides read TGTGCCAGCAGTCCTTACAGGGGGCGCGAGCAGTACTTC. Translating it yields CASSPYRGREQYF. Supplemented by reference TRBV7-7 and TRBJ2-7, the full variable domain reads GAGVSQSPRYKVTKRGQDVTLRCDPISSHATLYWYQQALGQGPEFLTYFNYEAQPDKSGLPSDRFSAERPEGSISTLTIQRTEQRDSAMYRCASSPYRGREQYFGPGTRLTVT.

V gene TRBV18 combines with J gene TRBJ1-1; no reliable D call. V was pared by 0 bases and J by 0 bases, with 8 bases between. The CDR3 totals 15 residues. Germline V gives CDR1 KGHSH, CDR2 LQKENI. Here the CDR3 reads CASSPPGSLNTEAFF. CDR3 in DNA: TGTGCCAGCTCACCACCGGGGAGTCTGAACACTGAAGCTTTCTTT.

The chain recombines TRBV27 with TRBJ2-7; D is perhaps TRBD2 (5 bases). The CDR3 consists of 12 residues. Germline V gene data show CDR1 as MNHEY and CDR2 as SMNVEV (reference sequence). The V end was cut by 3 bases, the J end by 5 bases, with 8 bases between. The DNA of the CDR3 is TGTGCCAGCAGTTTTAGCGAGGACGAGCAGTACTTC. Protein sequence: CASSFSEDEQYF.

V is TRBV28 and J is TRBJ1-1; D is perhaps TRBD1 (5 bases). The germline V gene has CDR1 MDHEN and CDR2 SYDVKM. V lost 6 bases, J lost 8 bases, and 19 bases lay in between. The CDR3 sequence is 14 residues long. The CDR3 bases are TGTGCCAGCAGCCGACCTCTAGGACAAGGAGAAGCTTTCTTT. Translation gives CASSRPLGQGEAFF.

V gene TRBV28 combines with J gene TRBJ2-7; 9 positions match TRBD1. This CDR3 has 13 residues. J lost 4 bases, V lost 5 bases, and 3 bases had no gene match. The V gene's germline CDR1 is MDHEN and CDR2 SYDVKM. The CDR3, as DNA: TGTGCCAGCAGTCCGGGACAGGGTTACGAGCAGTACTTC. Protein sequence: CASSPGQGYEQYF.

The chain employs TRBV2 and TRBJ1-2; no reliable D call. There are 13 residues in the CDR3. CDR1 SNHLY and CDR2 FYNNEI come from the germline V gene. The V end was cut by 6 bases, the J end by 4 bases, with 12 bases between. CDR3 sequence: CASRTAPGYGYTF. Here the CDR3 DNA reads TGTGCCAGCAGGACGGCCCCGGGCTATGGCTACACCTTC.